One sample yielded the 22 T cell receptor beta chains listed below, sequenced in a study of OX40 agonist ivuxolimab in advanced cancers. Libraries were prepared by immunoSEQ multiplex PCR; TCRdb keeps only in-frame clonotypes and omits some of them. This table holds some 20,000 clones, about four fifths found once. Sequencing was performed on CD4+ or CD8+ T cells sorted from blood, taken in a trial of the OX40 agonist ivuxolimab. Source of these receptors: an adult with an advanced solid tumor such as melanoma, head and neck, liver or kidney cancer.

The chain combines TRBV9 with TRBJ1-1; no reliable D call. CDR1 SGDLS and CDR2 YYNGEE come from the germline V gene. The CDR3 runs to 12 residues. V shed 3 bases and J shed 0 bases, with 3 bases lying between them. The CDR3 reads CASSGMNTEAFF. In DNA form, the CDR3 reads TGTGCCAGCAGCGGGATGAACACTGAAGCTTTCTTT. Together with reference TRBV9 and TRBJ1-1, the CDR3 gives the full variable domain: DSGVTQTPKHLITATGQRVTLRCSPRSGDLSVYWYQQSLDQGLQFLIQYYNGEERAKGNILERFSAQQFPDLHSELNLSSLELGDSALYFCASSGMNTEAFFGQGTRLTVV.

CDR3 in DNA: TGTGCCACCTGGGAGGGGGCCACTGAAGCTTTCTTT. Protein: CATWEGATEAFF. This chain uses TRBV10-3 with TRBJ1-1; TRBD1 aligns across 7 bases. The CDR3 runs to 12 residues. CDR1 and CDR2 (germline): ENHRY, SYGVKD. Unmatched junction bases numbered 6, after V lost 10 bases and J lost 4 bases.

The J gene is TRBJ2-2, the V gene TRBV7-9; possible D gene TRBD2, 5 bases. V was trimmed by 4 bases and J by 1 base, leaving 7 bases between them. Looked up from germline, CDR1 is SEHNR and CDR2 is FQNEAQ (reference sequence). CDR3 size: 14 residues. The CDR3 loop is CASSSGWNTGELFF. The CDR3 region has the DNA TGTGCCAGCAGCTCGGGGTGGAACACCGGGGAGCTGTTTTTT. Full variable domain (remainder filled in from reference TRBV7-9 and TRBJ2-2): DTGVSQNPRHKITKRGQNVTFRCDPISEHNRLYWYRQTLGQGPEFLTYFQNEAQLEKSRLLSDRFSAERPKGSFSTLEIQRTEQGDSAMYLCASSSGWNTGELFFGEGSRLTVL.

The CDR3 loop is CASSVRGRGSTDTQYF. The CDR3 nucleotides are TGTGCCAGCAGCGTACGCGGGCGTGGGAGCACAGATACGCAGTATTTT. The chain is built from TRBV9 and TRBJ2-3, with D possibly TRBD2 on 5 matching bases. The CDR3 is 16 amino acids. Germline V lookup: CDR1 SGDLS, CDR2 YYNGEE. With 1 base removed from V and 0 bases from J, the gap between germline ends came to 12 bases. Combining the CDR3 with reference TRBV9 and TRBJ2-3 gives the whole variable domain DSGVTQTPKHLITATGQRVTLRCSPRSGDLSVYWYQQSLDQGLQFLIQYYNGEERAKGNILERFSAQQFPDLHSELNLSSLELGDSALYFCASSVRGRGSTDTQYFGPGTRLTVL.

This clone was seen just once. The chain uses TRBV10-2 and TRBJ1-6, with TRBD1 as a possible D gene (5 bases). V dropped 0 bases and J dropped 4 bases, with 13 bases sitting between them. This CDR3 comprises 17 residues. Per germline, CDR1 WSHSY and CDR2 SAAADI. CDR3 protein: CASSESEGPIYNSPLHF. In DNA form, the CDR3 reads TGCGCCAGCAGTGAGTCCGAGGGACCCATTTATAATTCACCCCTCCACTTT.

The DNA for the CDR3 is TGTGCCACCAGCGGTTATCGGAGCTCCTATAATTCACCCCTCCACTTT. It translates to CATSGYRSSYNSPLHF. The gene calls are TRBV15 and TRBJ1-6; D not certain. The CDR3 runs to 16 residues. V was clipped by 5 bases and J by 0 bases, with 11 bases between them. Germline values: CDR1 LNHNV, CDR2 YYDKDF (reference sequence).

The chain has TRBV6-5 and TRBJ1-2; 9 nucleotides line up with TRBD1. The CDR3 is made up of 13 amino acids. From germline, CDR1 is MNHEY and CDR2 SVGAGI. V was clipped by 6 bases and J by 6 bases; unmatched bases: 5. In nucleotides, the CDR3 is TGTGCCAGCAGCCTACAGGGGGCCAATGGCTACACCTTC. Translation gives CASSLQGANGYTF.

The J gene is TRBJ1-4, the V gene TRBV19; D uncertain. V was trimmed by 3 bases and J by 10 bases, leaving 15 bases between them. Per germline, CDR1 LNHDA and CDR2 SQIVND (reference sequence). The CDR3 spans 14 residues. CDR3 amino acids: CASSIRGDRGKLFF. The DNA for the CDR3 is TGTGCCAGTAGTATTCGGGGAGACCGGGGAAAACTGTTTTTT.

V and J are TRBV5-1 and TRBJ1-1; D gene unclear. The CDR3 covers 14 residues. Germline values: CDR1 SGHRS, CDR2 YFSETQ. Trimming stripped 0 bases from V and 1 base from J, with 7 bases between. In nucleotides, the CDR3 is TGCGCCAGCAGCTTGGTGCGGGGGAACACTGAAGCTTTCTTT. As protein: CASSLVRGNTEAFF. The whole variable domain, filled in from reference TRBV5-1 and TRBJ1-1, reads KAGVTQTPRYLIKTRGQQVTLSCSPISGHRSVSWYQQTPGQGLQFLFEYFSETQRNKGNFPGRFSGRQFSNSRSEMNVSTLELGDSALYLCASSLVRGNTEAFFGQGTRLTVV.

The V gene is TRBV10-3, the J gene TRBJ2-2; TRBD2 aligns across 9 bases. The V gene's germline CDR1 is ENHRY and CDR2 SYGVKD. The CDR3 sequence is 14 residues long. The ends lost 2 bases at V and 6 bases at J; junction bases unmatched: 1. CDR3 sequence (DNA): TGTGCCATCAGTGAGGCTAGCGGGGCCGGGGAGCTGTTTTTT. Protein sequence: CAISEASGAGELFF.

This clone was recorded only once. This chain links TRBV23-1 with TRBJ1-5; D may be TRBD1 (6 bases). TRBV23-1 is placed among ORFs of uncertain function. CDR3 size: 18 residues. V lost 0 bases and J lost 0, with 15 bases in between. CDR3 in amino acids: CASSQSPRGVPSNQPQHF. The CDR3 nucleotides read TGCGCCAGCAGTCAATCTCCCAGGGGCGTCCCTAGCAATCAGCCCCAGCATTTT.

This chain joins TRBV28 and TRBJ2-5; the match to TRBD1 covers 9 bases. The germline gives CDR1 MDHEN, CDR2 SYDVKM. This CDR3 has 16 residues. The trim removed 6 bases at V and 5 bases at J, leaving 13 bases unmatched. DNA for the CDR3: TGTGCCAGCAGCTCGATGGACAGGGGATTAGGGGAGACCCAGTACTTC. As protein: CASSSMDRGLGETQYF.

The chain links TRBV28 to TRBJ1-1; the match to TRBD1 covers 8 bases. The CDR3 spans 15 residues. Germline CDR1 MDHEN, CDR2 SYDVKM. V lost 6 bases to trimming and J lost 1 base; unmatched junction nucleotides: 7. In DNA, the CDR3 is TGTGCCAGCAGCCTCAGGGGGCTGCCGAACACTGAAGCTTTCTTT. Amino acids: CASSLRGLPNTEAFF.

The V gene is TRBV27, the J gene TRBJ2-1; D not resolved. Germline V CDR1 and CDR2: MNHEY, SMNVEV (reference sequence). This CDR3 has 11 residues. Trimming took off 3 bases at V and 12 bases at J, with 9 bases between the two ends. The CDR3: CASSLGLWQFF. In DNA form, the CDR3 reads TGTGCCAGCAGTTTGGGGTTATGGCAGTTCTTC.

The chain carries TRBV19 and TRBJ2-7, with a possible D match to TRBD1 (5 bases). Trimming took off 6 bases at V and 2 bases at J, with 11 bases between the two ends. There are 13 residues in the CDR3. CDR1 is LNHDA, CDR2 SQIVND, per germline (reference sequence). CDR3 amino acids: CASSMTVTYEQYF. CDR3 DNA: TGTGCCAGTAGCATGACAGTAACCTACGAGCAGTACTTC.

This chain links TRBV28 with TRBJ1-4, with unresolved D. Germline assignment: CDR1 MDHEN and CDR2 SYDVKM. V was trimmed by 7 bases and J by 12 bases, leaving 12 bases between them. The CDR3 sequence is 11 residues long. CDR3 in DNA: TGTGCCAGCATGGTGGGAACAGAACTGTTTTTT. Translated, it gives CASMVGTELFF.

J is TRBJ2-7 and V is TRBV27, with TRBD2 matching 7 bases. The CDR3 has 13 residues. V lost 6 bases, J lost 3 bases, and 5 bases stayed unmatched. Germline lookup yields CDR1 MNHEY and CDR2 SMNVEV (reference sequence). The CDR3 coding sequence is TGTGCCAGCAGCTCCCTAGCGGACTACGAGCAGTACTTC. Translation gives CASSSLADYEQYF.

This sequence joins TRBV4-2 and TRBJ2-3; D uncertain. Germline CDR1 reads LGHNA; CDR2 reads YNFKEQ. Trimming removed 0 bases from V and 2 bases from J, with 12 bases in between. This CDR3 comprises 16 residues. DNA for the CDR3: TGTGCCAGCAGCCAAGATGGGTCCCAACCCACAGATACGCAGTATTTT. It yields the protein CASSQDGSQPTDTQYF.

This sequence joins TRBV11-2 and TRBJ2-3; 7 bases line up with TRBD2. The CDR3 loop spans 14 amino acids. Germline assignment: CDR1 SGHAT and CDR2 FQNNGV. V shed 6 bases, J shed 4 bases, and the junction held 7 bases outside the gene matches. The CDR3 coding sequence is TGTGCCAGCAGATATGGACTAGGCGCAGATACGCAGTATTTT. Translation gives CASRYGLGADTQYF.

The chain joins TRBV11-1 to TRBJ2-5; 9 nucleotides match TRBD2. CDR3 length: 18 amino acids. The germline CDR1 and CDR2 sequences are SGHAT and FQDESV (reference sequence). V lost 4 bases, J lost 4 bases, and 16 bases stayed unmatched. The CDR3 DNA reads as TGTGCCAGCAGCTCCCTCTATACAGAAGCGGGGGGTCGAGAGACCCAGTACTTC. This codes for CASSSLYTEAGGRETQYF.

The V gene is TRBV19, the J gene TRBJ2-7; D ambiguous. This CDR3 has 13 amino acids. The V gene's germline CDR1 is LNHDA and CDR2 SQIVND (reference sequence). V was pared by 3 bases and J by 2 bases, with 8 bases between. The CDR3 spells CASSIKGPYEQYF. The DNA of the CDR3 is TGTGCCAGTAGTATTAAAGGTCCCTACGAGCAGTACTTC. Filled out from reference TRBV19 and TRBJ2-7, the complete variable domain reads DGGITQSPKYLFRKEGQNVTLSCEQNLNHDAMYWYRQDPGQGLRLIYYSQIVNDFQKGDIAEGYSVSREKKESFPLTVTSAQKNPTAFYLCASSIKGPYEQYFGPGTRLTVT.

The chain recombines TRBV6-5 with TRBJ1-2; D is uncertain. The CDR3 extends over 13 amino acids. V lost 0 bases and J 4 bases, leaving 6 bases between the germline ends. Germline CDR1 reads MNHEY; CDR2 reads SVGAGI. DNA for the CDR3: TGTGCCAGCAGTTACTCGAGCGCCTATGGCTACACCTTC. This translates into CASSYSSAYGYTF.